This TCR beta chain was identified during a study of response to subunit inactivated influenza vaccine. Study conclusions and caveats: Authors suggested each seasonal flu vaccination may recruit only limited numbers of new T cells.

Many counts were recorded for this clonotype. No antigen is known for it. The CDR3 has 17 residues. The trim removed 6 bases at V and 4 bases at J, leaving 15 bases unmatched. Germline V lookup: CDR1 MNHEY, CDR2 SMNVEV (reference sequence). TCRdb used MiXCR to reprocess the RT-PCR reads, holding one entry per CDR3 protein. Of about 650,000 distinct CDR3 sequences in the sample, around a sixth were seen once. The clonotype was recovered from a man aged 45-60 years who received an inactivated influenza vaccine. J is TRBJ2-3 and V is TRBV27; 8 bases align to TRBD2. The specimen was PBMCs from blood, collected roughly 13 days after vaccination. In nucleotides, the CDR3 is TGTGCCAGCAGACTCACGGGGCCAGCGGGGGCCGCAGATACGCAGTATTTT. This sequence encodes CASRLTGPAGAADTQYF.